This TCR beta chain was captured by sequencing in a study of shared clonotypes between healthy human individuals. Study summary: Per-donor plates numbered three CD4 naive, three CD4 memory, two CD8 naive and one CD8 memory.

About this clone: The antigen is not known.

This CDR3 spans 13 amino acids. V lost 1 base to trimming and J lost 4 bases, with 7 bases between them. CDR1 is SGHDT and CDR2 is YYEEEE in the germline V gene. Genomic DNA (from each subset) was split evenly across several immunoSEQ plates. TCRdb's copy holds only in-frame clones and misses some; the assay was immunoSEQ multiplex PCR. The sample records approximately 1,500,000 clones, around 98% being singletons. Regarding the study as a whole: As a rule, naive subsets had a larger estimated richness than memory subsets. Expectations were that clonotype sharing among donors would be affected by sequencing depth.

Sample: naive CD4+ T cells sorted from blood. Noted subset: CD45RA+ positively selected. The rearrangement links TRBV5-6 to TRBJ2-3; D is perhaps TRBD1 (6 bases). The TCR originated in a man aged 30-40 years in good health. CDR3 loop: CASSLTGSDTQYF. CDR3 DNA: TGTGCCAGCAGCTTGACAGGGTCAGATACGCAGTATTTT.